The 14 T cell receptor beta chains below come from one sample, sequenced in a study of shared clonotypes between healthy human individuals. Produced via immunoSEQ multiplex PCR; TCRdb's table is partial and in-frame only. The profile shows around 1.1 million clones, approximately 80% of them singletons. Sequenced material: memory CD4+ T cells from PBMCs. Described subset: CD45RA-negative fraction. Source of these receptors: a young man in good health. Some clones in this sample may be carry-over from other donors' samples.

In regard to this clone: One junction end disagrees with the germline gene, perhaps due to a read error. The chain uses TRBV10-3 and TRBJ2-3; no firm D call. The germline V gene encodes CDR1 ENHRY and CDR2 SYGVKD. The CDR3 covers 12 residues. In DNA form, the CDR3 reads TGTGCTATCAGTGAGTACACAGATACGCAGTATTTT. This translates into CAISEYTDTQYF.

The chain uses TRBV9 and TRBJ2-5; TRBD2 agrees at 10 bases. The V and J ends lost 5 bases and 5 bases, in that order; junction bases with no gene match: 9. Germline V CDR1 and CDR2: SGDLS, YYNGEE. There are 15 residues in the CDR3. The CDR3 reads CASSTSGIGLETQYF. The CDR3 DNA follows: TGTGCCAGCAGTACTAGCGGGATAGGCTTGGAGACCCAGTACTTC.

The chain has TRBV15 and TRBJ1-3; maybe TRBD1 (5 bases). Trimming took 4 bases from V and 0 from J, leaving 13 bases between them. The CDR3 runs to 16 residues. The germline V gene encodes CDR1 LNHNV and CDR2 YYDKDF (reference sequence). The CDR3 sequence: CATSTRQTPSGNTIYF. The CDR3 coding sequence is TGTGCCACCAGCACCCGACAGACTCCCTCTGGAAACACCATATATTTT. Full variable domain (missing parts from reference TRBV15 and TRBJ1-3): DAMVIQNPRYQVTQFGKPVTLSCSQTLNHNVMYWYQQKSSQAPKLLFHYYDKDFNNEADTPDNFQSRRPNTSFCFLDIRSPGLGDTAMYLCATSTRQTPSGNTIYFGEGSWLTVV.

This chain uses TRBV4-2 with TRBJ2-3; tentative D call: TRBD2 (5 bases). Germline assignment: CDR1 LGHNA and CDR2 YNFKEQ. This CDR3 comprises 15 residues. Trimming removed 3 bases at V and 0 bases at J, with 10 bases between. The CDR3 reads CASSQASLSTDTQYF. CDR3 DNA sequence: TGTGCCAGCAGCCAGGCTAGCCTCAGCACAGATACGCAGTATTTT.

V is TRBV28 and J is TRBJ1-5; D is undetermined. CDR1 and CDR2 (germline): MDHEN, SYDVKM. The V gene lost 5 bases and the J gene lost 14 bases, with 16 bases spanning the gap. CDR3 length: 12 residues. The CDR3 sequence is CASSPAWSSKHF. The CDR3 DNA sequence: TGTGCCAGCAGTCCCGCTTGGAGCTCCAAGCATTTT.

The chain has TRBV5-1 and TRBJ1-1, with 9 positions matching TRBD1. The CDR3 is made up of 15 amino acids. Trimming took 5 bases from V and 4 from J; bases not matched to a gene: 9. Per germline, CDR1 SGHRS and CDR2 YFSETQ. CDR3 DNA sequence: TGCGCCAGCAGTACCGCCGGGACAGGGAGCACTGAAGCTTTCTTT. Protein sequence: CASSTAGTGSTEAFF.

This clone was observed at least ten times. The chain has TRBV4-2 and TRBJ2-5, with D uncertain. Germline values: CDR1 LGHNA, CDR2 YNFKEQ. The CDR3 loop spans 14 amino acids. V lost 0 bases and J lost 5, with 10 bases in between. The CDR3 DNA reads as TGTGCCAGCAGCCAAGAGGCAGTACGGGAGACCCAGTACTTC. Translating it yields CASSQEAVRETQYF.

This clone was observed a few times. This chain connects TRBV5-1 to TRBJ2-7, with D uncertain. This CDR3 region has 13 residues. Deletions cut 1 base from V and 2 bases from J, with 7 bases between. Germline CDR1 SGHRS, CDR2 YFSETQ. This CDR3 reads CASSLTATYEQYF. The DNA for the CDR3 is TGCGCCAGCAGCTTGACAGCCACCTACGAGCAGTACTTC.

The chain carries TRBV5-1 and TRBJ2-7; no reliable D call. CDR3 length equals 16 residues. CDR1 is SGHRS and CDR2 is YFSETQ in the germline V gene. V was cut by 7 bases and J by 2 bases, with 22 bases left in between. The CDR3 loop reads CASRMTYSMFPYEQYF. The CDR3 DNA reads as TGCGCCAGCCGAATGACATACTCCATGTTCCCCTACGAGCAGTACTTC.

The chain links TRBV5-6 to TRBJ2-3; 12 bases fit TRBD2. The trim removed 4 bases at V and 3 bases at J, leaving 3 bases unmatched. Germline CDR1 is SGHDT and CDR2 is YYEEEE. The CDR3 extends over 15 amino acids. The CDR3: CASSPGLAGTDTQYF. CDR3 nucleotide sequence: TGTGCCAGCAGCCCCGGACTAGCGGGAACAGATACGCAGTATTTT.

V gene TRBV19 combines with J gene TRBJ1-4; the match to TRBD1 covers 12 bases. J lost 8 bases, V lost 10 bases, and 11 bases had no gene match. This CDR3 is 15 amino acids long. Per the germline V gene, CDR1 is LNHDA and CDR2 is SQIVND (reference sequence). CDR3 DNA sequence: TGTGCCACAATGGGACAGGGGGCACGAGGGGAAAAACTGTTTTTT. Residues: CATMGQGARGEKLFF. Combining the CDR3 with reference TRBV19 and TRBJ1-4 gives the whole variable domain DGGITQSPKYLFRKEGQNVTLSCEQNLNHDAMYWYRQDPGQGLRLIYYSQIVNDFQKGDIAEGYSVSREKKESFPLTVTSAQKNPTAFYLCATMGQGARGEKLFFGSGTQLSVL.

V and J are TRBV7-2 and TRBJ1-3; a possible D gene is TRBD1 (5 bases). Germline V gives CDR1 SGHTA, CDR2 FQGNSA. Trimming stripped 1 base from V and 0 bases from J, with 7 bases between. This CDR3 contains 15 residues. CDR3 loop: CASSLETASGNTIYF. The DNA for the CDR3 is TGTGCCAGCAGCTTAGAGACAGCCTCTGGAAACACCATATATTTT.

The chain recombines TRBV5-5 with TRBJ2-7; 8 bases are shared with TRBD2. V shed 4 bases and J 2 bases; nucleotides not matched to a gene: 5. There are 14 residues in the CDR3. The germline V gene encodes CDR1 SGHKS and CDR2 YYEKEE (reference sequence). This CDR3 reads CASSPGTRAYEQYF. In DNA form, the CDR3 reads TGTGCCAGCAGCCCAGGGACTAGAGCCTACGAGCAGTACTTC.

CDR3 protein: CSVGASGRYEQYF. In DNA form, the CDR3 reads TGCAGCGTTGGGGCTAGCGGGCGGTACGAGCAGTACTTC. V gene TRBV29-1 combines with J gene TRBJ2-7; the match to TRBD2 covers 8 bases. Germline CDR1 and CDR2: SQVTM and ANQGSEA. The CDR3 has 13 amino acids. Trimming cost V 4 bases and J 4 bases; bases outside gene matches: 6.